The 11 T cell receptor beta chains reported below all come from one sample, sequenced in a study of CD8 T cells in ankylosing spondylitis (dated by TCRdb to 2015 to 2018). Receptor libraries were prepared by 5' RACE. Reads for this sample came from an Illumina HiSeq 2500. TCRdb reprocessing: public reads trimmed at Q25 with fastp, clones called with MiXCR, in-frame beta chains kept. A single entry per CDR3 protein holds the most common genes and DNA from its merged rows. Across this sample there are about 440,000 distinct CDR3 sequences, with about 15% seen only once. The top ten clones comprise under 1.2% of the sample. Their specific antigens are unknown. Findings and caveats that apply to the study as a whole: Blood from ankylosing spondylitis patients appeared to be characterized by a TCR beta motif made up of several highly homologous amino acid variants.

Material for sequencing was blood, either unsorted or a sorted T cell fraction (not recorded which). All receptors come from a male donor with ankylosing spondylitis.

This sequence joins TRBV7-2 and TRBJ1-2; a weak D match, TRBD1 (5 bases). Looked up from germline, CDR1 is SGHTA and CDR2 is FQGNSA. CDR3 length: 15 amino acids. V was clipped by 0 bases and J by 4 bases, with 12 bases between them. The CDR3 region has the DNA TGTGCCAGCAGCTTAGCGGCAGGGAGTAGCTATGGCTACACCTTC. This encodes CASSLAAGSSYGYTF.

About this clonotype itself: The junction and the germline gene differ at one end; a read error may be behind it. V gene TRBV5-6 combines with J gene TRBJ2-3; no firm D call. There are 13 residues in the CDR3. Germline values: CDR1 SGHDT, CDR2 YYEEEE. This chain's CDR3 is CASTLTLRGTQYF. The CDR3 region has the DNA TGTGCCAGCACCTTGACCTTGCGTGGTACGCAGTATTTT. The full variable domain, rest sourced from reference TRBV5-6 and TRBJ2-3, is DAGVTQSPTHLIKTRGQQVTLRCSPKSGHDTVSWYQQALGQGPQFIFQYYEEEERQRGNFPDRFSGHQFPNYSSELNVNALLLGDSALYLCASTLTLRGTQYFGPGTRLTVL.

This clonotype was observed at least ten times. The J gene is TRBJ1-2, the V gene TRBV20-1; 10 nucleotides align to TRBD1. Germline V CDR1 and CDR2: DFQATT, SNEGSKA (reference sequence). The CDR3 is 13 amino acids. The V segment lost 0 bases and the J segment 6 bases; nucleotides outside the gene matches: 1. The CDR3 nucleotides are TGCAGTGCTAGAGATGACAGGGGGCATGGCTACACCTTC. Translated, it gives CSARDDRGHGYTF.

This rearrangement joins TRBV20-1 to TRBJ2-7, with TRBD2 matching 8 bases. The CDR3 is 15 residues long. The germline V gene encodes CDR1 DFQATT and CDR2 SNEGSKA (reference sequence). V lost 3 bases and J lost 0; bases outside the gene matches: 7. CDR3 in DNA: TGCAGTGCTAGTACCCCCAGCGGGAGCTCCTACGAGCAGTACTTC. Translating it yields CSASTPSGSSYEQYF.

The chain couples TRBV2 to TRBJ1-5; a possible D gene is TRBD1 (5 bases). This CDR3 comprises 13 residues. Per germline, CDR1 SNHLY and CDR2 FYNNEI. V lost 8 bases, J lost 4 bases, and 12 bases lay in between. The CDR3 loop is CASGGWENQPQHF. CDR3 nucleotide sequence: TGTGCCAGCGGGGGTTGGGAAAATCAGCCCCAGCATTTT.

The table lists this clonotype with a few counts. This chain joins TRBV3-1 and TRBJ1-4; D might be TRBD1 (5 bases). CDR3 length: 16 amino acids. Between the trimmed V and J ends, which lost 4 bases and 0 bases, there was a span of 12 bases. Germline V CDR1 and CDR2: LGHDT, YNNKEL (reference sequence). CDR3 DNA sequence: TGTGCCAGCAGCCCCCAGCTCAGGGCAACTAATGAAAAACTGTTTTTT. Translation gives CASSPQLRATNEKLFF.

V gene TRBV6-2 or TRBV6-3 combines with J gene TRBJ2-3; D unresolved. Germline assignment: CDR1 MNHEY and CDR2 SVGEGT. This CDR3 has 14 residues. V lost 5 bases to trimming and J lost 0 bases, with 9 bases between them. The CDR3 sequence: CASSRVGSTDTQYF. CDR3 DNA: TGTGCCAGCAGTCGGGTCGGAAGCACAGATACGCAGTATTTT.

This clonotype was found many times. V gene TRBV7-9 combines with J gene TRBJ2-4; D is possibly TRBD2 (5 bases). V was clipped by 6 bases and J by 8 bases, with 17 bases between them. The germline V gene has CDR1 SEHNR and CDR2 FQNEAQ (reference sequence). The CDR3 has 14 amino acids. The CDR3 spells CASSYVGSGDIQYF. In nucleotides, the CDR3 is TGTGCCAGCAGTTACGTGGGGAGTGGGGACATTCAGTACTTC. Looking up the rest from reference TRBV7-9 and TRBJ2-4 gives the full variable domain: DTGVSQNPRHKITKRGQNVTFRCDPISEHNRLYWYRQTLGQGPEFLTYFQNEAQLEKSRLLSDRFSAERPKGSFSTLEIQRTEQGDSAMYLCASSYVGSGDIQYFGAGTRLSVL.

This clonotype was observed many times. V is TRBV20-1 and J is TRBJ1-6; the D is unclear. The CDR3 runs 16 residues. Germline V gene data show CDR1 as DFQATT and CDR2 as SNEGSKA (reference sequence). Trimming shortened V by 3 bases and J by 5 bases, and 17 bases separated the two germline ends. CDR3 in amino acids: CSARPPGFVNNSPLHF. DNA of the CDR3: TGCAGTGCTAGGCCCCCAGGCTTTGTGAATAATTCACCCCTCCACTTT.

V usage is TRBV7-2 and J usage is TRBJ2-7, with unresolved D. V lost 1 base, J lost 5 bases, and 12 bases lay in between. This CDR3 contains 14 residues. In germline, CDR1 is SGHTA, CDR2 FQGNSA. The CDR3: CASSLGPARDEQYF. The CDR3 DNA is TGTGCCAGCAGCTTAGGGCCGGCTCGGGACGAGCAGTACTTC.

The CDR3 region is CASRAGDRGVAFF. In nucleotides, the CDR3 is TGTGCCAGCAGGGCCGGGGACAGGGGTGTAGCTTTCTTT. The chain is built from TRBV5-6 and TRBJ1-1; 10 bases line up with TRBD1. Trimming at V came to 5 bases and at J to 10 bases, leaving 8 bases not matched to a gene. Per germline, CDR1 SGHDT and CDR2 YYEEEE. The CDR3 length is 13 residues.